This entry concerns a single T cell receptor beta chain. What it binds is unknown. This sample is part of a study of cytomegalovirus exposure and HLA in healthy donors. Regarding the study as a whole: In vitro, a few CMV-associated chains proved specific for CMV antigens.

TCRdb's table, derived via immunoSEQ multiplex PCR, lists solely in-frame clones and lacks some. The sample holds 120,000 to 150,000 clones, over 80% seen once. Germline lookup yields CDR1 MNHEY and CDR2 SMNVEV (reference sequence). The CDR3 loop spans 17 amino acids. V dropped 4 bases and J dropped 7 bases, with 23 bases sitting between them. The rearrangement links TRBV27 to TRBJ1-5; TRBD1 is a possible D gene (6 bases). The specimen was PBMCs. This receptor was taken from a man aged 18 to 30 in good health and CMV-seropositive. In DNA, the CDR3 is TGTGCCAGCAGTTCCAACCCCCCAGGGGAAGGTGAGCAGCCCCAGCATTTT. Encoded protein: CASSSNPPGEGEQPQHF.